The 22 T cell receptor beta chains below were found in one sample sequenced in a study of T cell clusters in autoimmune cytopenias. One tube held mixed TRB-A and TRB-B primer pools for touch-down PCR. TCRdb reprocessed the multiplex PCR reads, with one entry per CDR3 protein and no DNA. This repertoire includes some 4,400 distinct CDR3 sequences. TRB amplification used approximately 250 ng of peripheral blood genomic DNA. The specimen was peripheral blood. These receptors all stem from a human donor with an autoimmune cytopenia or autoimmune hepatitis (not recorded which).

V gene TRBV30 combines with J gene TRBJ2-7; TCRdb designates TRBD1, a call that cannot be tested without DNA. The CDR3 sequence is 14 residues long. CDR1 is GTSNPN and CDR2 is SVGIG in the germline V gene (reference sequence). The CDR3 spells CAWSATGGLYEQYF. The variable domain in full, completed from reference TRBV30 and TRBJ2-7, reads SQTIHQWPATLVQPVGSPLSLECTVEGTSNPNLYWYRQAAGRGLQLLFYSVGIGQISSEVPQNLSASRPQDRQFILSSKKLLLSDSGFYLCAWSATGGLYEQYFGPGTRLTVT.

This sequence joins TRBV19 and TRBJ1-1. Looked up from germline, CDR1 is LNHDA and CDR2 is SQIVND (reference sequence). This CDR3 is 14 amino acids long. This CDR3 is CASSIWDTNTEAFF.

The chain employs TRBV5-6 and TRBJ2-1; TCRdb designates TRBD1, a call that cannot be tested without DNA. Germline V lookup: CDR1 SGHDT, CDR2 YYEEEE. The CDR3 is made up of 12 amino acids. The CDR3 spells CASTRTGYEQFF.

This clonotype is identified as medium-sized from frequency. J is TRBJ1-1 and V is TRBV6-5; TCRdb proposes TRBD1, but this gene call is untestable without DNA. CDR3 length: 13 residues. Germline values: CDR1 MNHEY, CDR2 SVGAGI. CDR3: CASRRQVNTEAFF.

This clonotype registers medium-sized by frequency. This rearrangement joins TRBV19 to TRBJ1-2; TCRdb's D gene call, TRBD1, goes unchecked for lack of DNA. Germline CDR1 is LNHDA and CDR2 is SQIVND (reference sequence). The CDR3 runs 13 residues. CDR3 sequence: CASSMSRDYGYTF.

Judged by frequency, this clonotype is medium-sized. The chain has TRBV6-2 or TRBV6-3 and TRBJ1-2; TCRdb gives TRBD1 as the D gene, but with no DNA this cannot be confirmed. Per the germline V gene, CDR1 is MNHEY and CDR2 is SVGEGT. The CDR3 covers 12 residues. The CDR3 reads CASTTGTRGYTF.

V gene TRBV7-9 combines with J gene TRBJ1-6; TCRdb's D gene call, TRBD1, goes unchecked for lack of DNA. Germline values: CDR1 SEHNR, CDR2 FQNEAQ (reference sequence). The CDR3 has 15 residues. The CDR3 loop reads CASSSNRGGNSPLHF.

This CDR3 reads CASSPGTGDNEQFF. The chain links TRBV19 to TRBJ2-1; TCRdb's D call of TRBD1 is untestable without DNA. This CDR3 spans 14 amino acids. CDR1 and CDR2 (germline): LNHDA, SQIVND (reference sequence).

CDR3: CATSDPGQGTGANVLTF. The V and J genes are TRBV24-1 and TRBJ2-6; TCRdb designates TRBD1, a call that cannot be tested without DNA. The CDR3 contains 17 residues. Germline V gives CDR1 KGHDR, CDR2 SFDVKD.

This chain connects TRBV18 to TRBJ2-1; TCRdb gives TRBD1 as the D gene, but with no DNA this cannot be confirmed. The CDR3 length is 19 residues. From germline, CDR1 is KGHSH and CDR2 LQKENI. CDR3 residues: CASSPPSPDRVNPYNEQFF.

According to its frequency, this clonotype is medium-sized. V is TRBV5-6 and J is TRBJ2-1; TCRdb proposes TRBD2, but this gene call is untestable without DNA. The CDR3 is made up of 15 amino acids. The germline V gene encodes CDR1 SGHDT and CDR2 YYEEEE. The CDR3 is CASSRLAGAYNEQFF.

This clonotype is medium-sized by frequency. The chain employs TRBV5-4 and TRBJ2-3; without DNA, the TCRdb call of TRBD2 cannot be checked. The CDR3 consists of 15 residues. Germline V CDR1 and CDR2: SGHNT, YYREEE (reference sequence). The CDR3 region is CASSSEEGFPDTQYF.

The chain combines TRBV4-3 with TRBJ2-1; the D call from TCRdb, TRBD1, cannot be confirmed without DNA. Germline CDR1 and CDR2: LGHNA and YSLEER. This CDR3 is built from 14 residues. The CDR3 spells CASSRRGGGNEQFF.

The J gene is TRBJ2-2, the V gene TRBV5-6. Germline V gene lookup returns CDR1 SGHDT and CDR2 YYEEEE. This CDR3 comprises 13 residues. The CDR3 spells CASRLWGSGELFF.

The chain combines TRBV5-1 with TRBJ2-6; the D call of TRBD1 rests on TCRdb alone, since no DNA is present to check it. CDR1 and CDR2 from the germline V gene are SGHRS and YFSETQ. This CDR3 is 17 amino acids long. The CDR3 protein is CASSPRTTNSGANVLTF.

This clonotype is identified as medium-sized from frequency. This chain joins TRBV6-5 and TRBJ2-3; absent DNA, TCRdb's TRBD2 call cannot be checked. Germline lookup yields CDR1 MNHEY and CDR2 SVGAGI. The length of the CDR3 is 13 residues. The CDR3 sequence is CASRRDFTDTQYF.

This clonotype is medium-sized (0.01 to 0.1%) by frequency. V usage is TRBV6-5 and J usage is TRBJ2-1; TCRdb picks TRBD1, but there is no DNA to check that call. CDR1 and CDR2 from the germline V gene are MNHEY and SVGAGI. The CDR3 is 16 residues long. The CDR3 here is CASNPAGMSLYNEQFF.

This rearrangement joins TRBV12-3 or TRBV12-4 to TRBJ1-5; TCRdb lists TRBD1, though no DNA is available to test this call. The CDR3 has 16 amino acids. CDR3 sequence reads: CASIPGQPYSNQPQHF.

Measured by frequency, this clonotype is medium-sized. This chain uses TRBV11-1 with TRBJ1-2. The CDR3 extends over 16 amino acids. Germline assignment: CDR1 SGHAT and CDR2 FQDESV (reference sequence). CDR3 sequence reads: CASSPLEGISDYGYTF.

The genes are TRBV30 and TRBJ1-6. Germline V CDR1 and CDR2: GTSNPN, SVGIG (reference sequence). The CDR3 contains 12 residues. CDR3 in amino acids: CAWSSVNSPLHF. The full variable domain, completed using reference TRBV30 and TRBJ1-6, is SQTIHQWPATLVQPVGSPLSLECTVEGTSNPNLYWYRQAAGRGLQLLFYSVGIGQISSEVPQNLSASRPQDRQFILSSKKLLLSDSGFYLCAWSSVNSPLHFGNGTRLTVT.

This clonotype is deemed medium-sized by its frequency. V is TRBV30 and J is TRBJ2-3. The CDR3 sequence is 12 residues long. Germline CDR1 reads GTSNPN; CDR2 reads SVGIG (reference sequence). CDR3: CACSASTDTQYF.

This chain uses TRBV7-9 with TRBJ2-1. Looked up from germline, CDR1 is SEHNR and CDR2 is FQNEAQ (reference sequence). This CDR3 spans 15 amino acids. CDR3 sequence: CASSKSGSPYNEQFF.